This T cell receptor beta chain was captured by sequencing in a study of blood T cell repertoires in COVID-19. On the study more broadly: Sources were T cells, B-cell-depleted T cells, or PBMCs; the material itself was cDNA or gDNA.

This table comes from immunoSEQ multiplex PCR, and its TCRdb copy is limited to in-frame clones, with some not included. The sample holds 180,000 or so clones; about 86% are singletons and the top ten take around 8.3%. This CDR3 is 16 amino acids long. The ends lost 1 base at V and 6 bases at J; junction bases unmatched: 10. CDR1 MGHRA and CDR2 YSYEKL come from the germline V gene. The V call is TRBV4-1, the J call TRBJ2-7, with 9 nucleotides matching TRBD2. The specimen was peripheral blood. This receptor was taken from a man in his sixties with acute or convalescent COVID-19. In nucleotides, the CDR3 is TGCGCCAGCAGCCAAGTGTTGATTAGCGGGAGCCTCGAGCAGTACTTC. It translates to CASSQVLISGSLEQYF.